The clone carrying this T cell receptor beta chain has just a few counts. Antigen: not known. These data come from a study of T-cell memory formation after mild COVID-19. The study's findings and limits: The finding that pre-infection memory included some responding clones suggested that cross-reactive memory joined. The main location of contracting CD4+ clones was CM and EM, and that of contracting CD8+ clones was EMRA.

TCRdb recomputed calls from the 5' RACE reads with MiXCR, one row per CDR3 protein. Of about 270,000 distinct CDR3 sequences listed, 15% to 20% are singletons. Per the germline V gene, CDR1 is LNHDA and CDR2 is SQIVND (reference sequence). V was cut by 4 bases and J by 4 bases, with 16 bases left in between. This CDR3 region has 15 residues. Sequencing was carried out using PBMCs or a T cell subset sorted from them (not recorded which). This receptor was identified in a man aged 18-30 years who had mild COVID-19 (a few samples of this study predate the infection). Cell type and time point are not known. The genes are TRBV19 and TRBJ2-5, with TRBD2 as a possible D gene (7 bases). Here the CDR3 reads CASSSPGGGAETQYF. The CDR3 DNA reads as TGTGCCAGTAGTAGCCCCGGAGGGGGGGCAGAGACCCAGTACTTC.